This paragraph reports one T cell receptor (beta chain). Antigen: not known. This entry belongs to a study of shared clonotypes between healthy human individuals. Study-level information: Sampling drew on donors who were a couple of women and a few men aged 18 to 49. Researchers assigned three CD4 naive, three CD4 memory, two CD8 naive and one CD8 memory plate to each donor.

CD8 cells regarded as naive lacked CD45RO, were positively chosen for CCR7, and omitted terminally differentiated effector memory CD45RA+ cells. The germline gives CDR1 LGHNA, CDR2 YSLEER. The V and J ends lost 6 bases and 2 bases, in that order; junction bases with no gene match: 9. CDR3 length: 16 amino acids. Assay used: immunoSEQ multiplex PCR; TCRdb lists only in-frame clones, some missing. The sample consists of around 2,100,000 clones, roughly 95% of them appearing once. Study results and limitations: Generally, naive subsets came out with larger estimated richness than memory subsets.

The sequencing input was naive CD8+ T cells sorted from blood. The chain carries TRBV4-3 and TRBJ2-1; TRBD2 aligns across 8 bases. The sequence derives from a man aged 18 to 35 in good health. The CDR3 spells CASSYLVAGTYNEQFF. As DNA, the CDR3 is TGCGCCAGCAGTTACCTGGTAGCGGGGACCTACAATGAGCAGTTCTTC.